The T cell receptor (beta chain) described here comes from a study of cytomegalovirus exposure and HLA in healthy donors. The PCR contained 60 Vbeta and 13 Jbeta primers. Data came from immunoSEQ multiplex PCR; TCRdb stores just in-frame clones and leaves some out. The table has hundreds of thousands of clones, around 78% seen once. V dropped 7 bases and J dropped 4 bases, with 13 bases sitting between them. CDR1 is MNHNS, CDR2 SASEGT, per germline. There are 13 residues in the CDR3. The sequence was obtained from a boy between 10 and 17 years old in good health and CMV-seronegative. Sequenced input: PBMCs. V is TRBV6-1 and J is TRBJ1-2; D gene ambiguous. As DNA, the CDR3 is TGTGCCAGCATTGATAGAGCAACCTATGGCTACACCTTC. Encoded protein: CASIDRATYGYTF.